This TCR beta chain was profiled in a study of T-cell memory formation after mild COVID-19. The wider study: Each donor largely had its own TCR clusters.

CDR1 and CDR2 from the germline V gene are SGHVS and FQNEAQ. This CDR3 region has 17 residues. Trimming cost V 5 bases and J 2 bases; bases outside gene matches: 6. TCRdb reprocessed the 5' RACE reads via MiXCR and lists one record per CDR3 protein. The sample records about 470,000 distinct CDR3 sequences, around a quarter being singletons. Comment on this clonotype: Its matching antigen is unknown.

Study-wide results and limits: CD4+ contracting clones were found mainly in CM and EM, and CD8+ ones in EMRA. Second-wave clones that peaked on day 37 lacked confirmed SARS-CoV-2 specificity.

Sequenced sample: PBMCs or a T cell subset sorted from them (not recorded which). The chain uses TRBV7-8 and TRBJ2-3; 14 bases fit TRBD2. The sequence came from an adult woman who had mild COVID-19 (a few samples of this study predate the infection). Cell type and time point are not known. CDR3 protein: CASSRRTSGGNTDTQYF. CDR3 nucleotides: TGTGCCAGCAGCCGTCGGACTAGCGGGGGGAACACAGATACGCAGTATTTT.